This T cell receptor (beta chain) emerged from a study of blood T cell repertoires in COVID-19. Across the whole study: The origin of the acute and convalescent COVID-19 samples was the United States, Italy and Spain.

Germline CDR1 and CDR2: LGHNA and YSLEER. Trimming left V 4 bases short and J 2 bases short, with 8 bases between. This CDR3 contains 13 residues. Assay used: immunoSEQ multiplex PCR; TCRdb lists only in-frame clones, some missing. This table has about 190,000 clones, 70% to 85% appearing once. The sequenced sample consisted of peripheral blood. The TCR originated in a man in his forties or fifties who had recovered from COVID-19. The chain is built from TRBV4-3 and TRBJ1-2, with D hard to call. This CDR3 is CASSREANYGYTF. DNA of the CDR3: TGCGCCAGCAGCCGGGAGGCCAACTATGGCTACACCTTC.